This TCR beta chain was identified during a study of regulatory dendritic cells for organ transplantation. Study-wide results and caveats: Regulatory dendritic cells appeared to expand memory CD8+ clones less than mature ones.

Only in-frame clones appear in the TCRdb table, and some are missing; sequencing was by immunoSEQ multiplex PCR. This sample has fewer than 40,000 clones, with 85% to 90% found just once. V was clipped by 1 base and J by 0 bases, with 10 bases between them. The CDR3 has 16 amino acids. From germline, CDR1 is SEHNR and CDR2 FQNEAQ (reference sequence). This clone appeared a single time. Its antigen remains unknown. The receptor comes from a human donor in good health. Source material: naive CD4+ T cells from blood. The subset is: CD45RA+ naive T cells. The V call is TRBV7-9, the J call TRBJ1-3; D is undetermined. This CDR3 reads CASSLVTANSGNTIYF. DNA for the CDR3: TGTGCCAGCAGCTTAGTGACGGCCAACTCTGGAAACACCATATATTTT.